This T cell receptor (beta chain) was identified in a study of neurological immune-mediated disorders. The junction had 13 bases not matched to a gene; V was cut back by 4 bases and J by 0 bases. This CDR3 comprises 19 residues. Germline CDR1 is SGHTS and CDR2 is YDEGEE. Time point indicated: longitudinal time-point 1 (baseline). The table lists this clonotype with many counts. The cDNA was synthesized by means of template-switch 5'RACE, which was carried out with 10-nucleotide random UMIs. TCRdb itself ran the 5' RACE reads through MiXCR, one entry per CDR3 protein. The sample records tens of thousands of distinct CDR3 sequences, about 11% being singletons.

The specimen sequenced was PBMCs. The chain recombines TRBV5-8 with TRBJ1-6; 7 bases align to TRBD1. This clonotype was obtained from a male donor with HTLV-1-associated myelopathy (HAM/TSP). The CDR3: CASSGGIYRGSSYNSPLHF. As DNA, the CDR3 is TGTGCCAGCAGCGGGGGGATTTACAGGGGAAGCTCCTATAATTCACCCCTCCACTTT.